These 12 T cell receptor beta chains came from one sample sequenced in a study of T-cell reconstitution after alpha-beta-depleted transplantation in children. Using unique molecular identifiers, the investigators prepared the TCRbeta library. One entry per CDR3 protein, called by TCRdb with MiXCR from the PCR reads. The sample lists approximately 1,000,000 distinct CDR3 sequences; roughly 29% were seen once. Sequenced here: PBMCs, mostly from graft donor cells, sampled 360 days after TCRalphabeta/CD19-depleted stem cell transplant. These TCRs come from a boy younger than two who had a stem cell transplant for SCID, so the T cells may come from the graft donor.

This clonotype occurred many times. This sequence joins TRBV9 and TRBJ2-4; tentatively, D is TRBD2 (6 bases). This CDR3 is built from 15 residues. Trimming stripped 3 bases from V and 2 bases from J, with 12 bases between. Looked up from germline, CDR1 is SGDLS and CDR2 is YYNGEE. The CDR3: CASSEEGLSKNIQYF. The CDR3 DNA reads TGTGCCAGCAGCGAGGAGGGTCTCTCCAAAAACATTCAGTACTTC.

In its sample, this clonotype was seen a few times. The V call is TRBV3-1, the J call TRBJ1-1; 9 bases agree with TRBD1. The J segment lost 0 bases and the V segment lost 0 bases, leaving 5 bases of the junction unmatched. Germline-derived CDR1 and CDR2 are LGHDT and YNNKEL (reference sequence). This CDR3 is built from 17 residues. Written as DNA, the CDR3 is TGTGCCAGCAGCCAAGATCCCCGGACAGGGGTGAACACTGAAGCTTTCTTT. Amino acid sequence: CASSQDPRTGVNTEAFF.

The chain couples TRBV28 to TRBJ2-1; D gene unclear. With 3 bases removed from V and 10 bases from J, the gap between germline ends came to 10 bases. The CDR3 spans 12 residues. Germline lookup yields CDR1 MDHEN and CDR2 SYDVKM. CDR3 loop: CASSLTPYEQFF. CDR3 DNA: TGTGCCAGCAGTTTGACCCCCTACGAGCAGTTCTTC.

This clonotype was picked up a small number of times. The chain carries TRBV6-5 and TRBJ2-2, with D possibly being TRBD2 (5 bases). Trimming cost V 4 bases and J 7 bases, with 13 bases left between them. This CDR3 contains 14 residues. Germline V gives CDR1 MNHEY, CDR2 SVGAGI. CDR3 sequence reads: CASSSNGVGGELFF. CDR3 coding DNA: TGTGCCAGCAGTTCCAACGGGGTCGGCGGGGAGCTGTTTTTT.

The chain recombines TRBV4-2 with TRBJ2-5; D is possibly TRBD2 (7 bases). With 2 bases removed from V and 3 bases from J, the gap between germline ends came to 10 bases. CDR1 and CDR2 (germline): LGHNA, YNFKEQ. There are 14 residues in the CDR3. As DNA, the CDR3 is TGTGCCAGCAGCCAAAGCGGGACAAAAGAGACCCAGTACTTC. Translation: CASSQSGTKETQYF.

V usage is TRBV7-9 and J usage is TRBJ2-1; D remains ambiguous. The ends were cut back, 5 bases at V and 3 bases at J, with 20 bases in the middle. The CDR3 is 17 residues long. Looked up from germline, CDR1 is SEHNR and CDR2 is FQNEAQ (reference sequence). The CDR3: CASSTPLDLIRYNEQFF. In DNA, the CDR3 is TGTGCCAGCAGCACTCCCCTGGACCTAATCCGCTACAATGAGCAGTTCTTC.

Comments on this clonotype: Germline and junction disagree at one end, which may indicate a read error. CDR3: CASSPPGGGVYQQYF. CDR3 sequence (DNA): TGCGCCAGCAGCCCTCCGGGCGGAGGTGTCTACCAGCAGTACTTC. The genes are TRBV5-1 and TRBJ2-7; D may be TRBD2 (5 bases). CDR3 size: 15 residues. In germline, CDR1 is SGHRS, CDR2 YFSETQ.

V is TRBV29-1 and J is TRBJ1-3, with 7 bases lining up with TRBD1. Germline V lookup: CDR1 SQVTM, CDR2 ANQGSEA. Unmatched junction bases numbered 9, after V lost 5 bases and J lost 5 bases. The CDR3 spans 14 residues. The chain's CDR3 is CSVSHGGQRNTIYF. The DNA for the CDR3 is TGCAGCGTTTCTCATGGGGGACAGAGAAACACCATATATTTT.

Here the CDR3 reads CASSQAISSGGMVKQYF. The CDR3 region has the DNA TGTGCCAGCAGCCAAGCAATTTCTAGCGGGGGTATGGTAAAGCAGTACTTC. The V gene is TRBV4-2, the J gene TRBJ2-7, with 10 bases that match TRBD2. The CDR3 has 17 amino acids. V shed 1 base and J 8 bases; nucleotides not matched to a gene: 14. Germline V CDR1 and CDR2: LGHNA, YNFKEQ.

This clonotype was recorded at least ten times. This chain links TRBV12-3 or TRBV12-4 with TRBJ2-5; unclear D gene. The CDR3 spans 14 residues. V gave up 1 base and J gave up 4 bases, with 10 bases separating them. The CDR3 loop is CASSLVVVGETQYF. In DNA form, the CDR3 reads TGTGCCAGCAGTTTAGTAGTGGTCGGAGAGACCCAGTACTTC.

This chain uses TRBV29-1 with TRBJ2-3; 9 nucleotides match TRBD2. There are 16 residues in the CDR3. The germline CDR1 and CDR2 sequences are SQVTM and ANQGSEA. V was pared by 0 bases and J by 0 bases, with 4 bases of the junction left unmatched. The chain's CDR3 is CSVEDLLAGSTDTQYF. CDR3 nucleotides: TGCAGCGTTGAAGATCTGCTAGCGGGGAGCACAGATACGCAGTATTTT.

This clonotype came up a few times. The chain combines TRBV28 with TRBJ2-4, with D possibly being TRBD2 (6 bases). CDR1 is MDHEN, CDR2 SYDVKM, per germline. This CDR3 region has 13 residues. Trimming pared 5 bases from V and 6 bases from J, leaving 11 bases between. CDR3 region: CASSAGSLNIQYF. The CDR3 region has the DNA TGTGCCAGCAGTGCCGGGAGCCTAAACATTCAGTACTTC.